The 14 T cell receptor beta chains below all came from one sample that was sequenced in a study of blood T cell repertoires in COVID-19. Data came from immunoSEQ multiplex PCR; TCRdb stores just in-frame clones and leaves some out. In the table there are roughly 320,000 clones, 90% to 95% of which are singletons. The specimen was PBMCs or T cells enriched from blood (not recorded which). The source of these receptors is a young woman who had been exposed to COVID-19.

The chain carries TRBV10-3 and TRBJ2-3, with 7 bases that match TRBD2. Trimming removed 9 bases from V and 2 bases from J; junction bases left unmatched: 5. The CDR3 contains 13 residues. Germline lookup yields CDR1 ENHRY and CDR2 SYGVKD. The CDR3 spells CAMRAGNTDTQYF. The CDR3 nucleotides are TGTGCCATGCGAGCGGGGAACACAGATACGCAGTATTTT.

The V call is TRBV5-1, the J call TRBJ2-5, with 8 positions matching TRBD1. CDR3 length equals 17 residues. The germline V gene has CDR1 SGHRS and CDR2 YFSETQ. The J segment lost 4 bases and the V segment lost 2 bases, leaving 13 bases of the junction unmatched. CDR3 sequence (DNA): TGCGCCAGCAGCTTCTACCCCACAGGGGGAATGGGAGAGACCCAGTACTTC. Translated: CASSFYPTGGMGETQYF.

This clone appeared a single time. The chain carries TRBV5-1 and TRBJ2-3, with 8 bases lining up with TRBD2. The germline CDR1 and CDR2 sequences are SGHRS and YFSETQ. This CDR3 comprises 17 residues. V trimming: 4 bases; J trimming: 1 base; junction bases outside the gene matches: 11. DNA of the CDR3: TGCGCCAGCAGCCGGGGGAGCGGGGGCGCGGGCACAGATACGCAGTATTTT. Residues: CASSRGSGGAGTDTQYF.

The CDR3 region is CASFMGQGVEAFF. CDR3 coding DNA: TGTGCCAGCTTCATGGGACAGGGGGTTGAGGCTTTCTTT. The chain is built from TRBV28 and TRBJ1-1; TRBD1 aligns across 11 bases. This CDR3 contains 13 residues. Looked up from germline, CDR1 is MDHEN and CDR2 is SYDVKM. V shed 8 bases and J 11 bases; nucleotides not matched to a gene: 10.

The chain joins TRBV7-9 to TRBJ1-2; 8 nucleotides match TRBD1. The CDR3 is 16 residues long. Germline CDR1 SEHNR, CDR2 FQNEAQ (reference sequence). The junction had 13 bases not matched to a gene; V was cut back by 4 bases and J by 6 bases. In DNA form, the CDR3 reads TGTGCCAGCAGCTATCCCGTGGGACAGGTTTACCATGGCTACACCTTC. This codes for CASSYPVGQVYHGYTF.

The chain couples TRBV4-1 to TRBJ2-5; TRBD2 matches 10 bases. The CDR3 loop spans 16 amino acids. Trimming removed 1 base from V and 5 bases from J; junction bases left unmatched: 7. From germline, CDR1 is MGHRA and CDR2 YSYEKL. The CDR3 DNA is TGCGCCAGCAGCCAAGCCGAGCGGGGGGGCGGGGAGACCCAGTACTTC. Its translation: CASSQAERGGGETQYF.

This chain joins TRBV5-6 and TRBJ2-5, with D possibly TRBD2 on 6 matching bases. CDR1 is SGHDT and CDR2 is YYEEEE in the germline V gene. The CDR3 has 14 residues. Trimming took off 0 bases at V and 5 bases at J, with 11 bases between the two ends. The CDR3 is CASSLDLGRETQYF. The CDR3 bases are TGTGCCAGCAGCTTGGATCTTGGGAGGGAGACCCAGTACTTC.

The chain carries TRBV19 and TRBJ1-5; 10 bases line up with TRBD1. This CDR3 is 15 amino acids long. CDR1 and CDR2 from the germline V gene are LNHDA and SQIVND (reference sequence). V lost 4 bases and J lost 7; bases outside the gene matches: 7. DNA for the CDR3: TGTGCCAGTAGTACGCGGGACAGGGGTGGGCAGCCCCAGCATTTT. It translates to CASSTRDRGGQPQHF.

The gene calls are TRBV14 and TRBJ1-6; D possibly corresponds to TRBD1 (6 bases). Germline V gives CDR1 SGHDN, CDR2 FVKESK. There are 16 residues in the CDR3. V gave up 2 bases and J gave up 4 bases, with 12 bases separating them. CDR3 nucleotide sequence: TGTGCCAGCAGCCAAAAGCAGGGGTGGTATAATTCACCCCTCCACTTT. This encodes CASSQKQGWYNSPLHF.

The CDR3 coding sequence is TGTGCCAGCAGCGTAGGCCGACTAGCGGGGGCGGGCGAGCAGTACTTC. It translates to CASSVGRLAGAGEQYF. The V gene is TRBV9, the J gene TRBJ2-7; 12 bases are shared with TRBD2. CDR1 and CDR2 from the germline V gene are SGDLS and YYNGEE. The V and J ends lost 0 bases and 6 bases, in that order; junction bases with no gene match: 7. There are 16 residues in the CDR3.

The chain uses TRBV11-2 and TRBJ2-7; weak D call: TRBD1 (6 bases). With 6 bases removed from V and 9 bases from J, the gap between germline ends came to 15 bases. The CDR3 length is 12 residues. Germline CDR1 SGHAT, CDR2 FQNNGV. CDR3 in amino acids: CASRRDPTGQYF. DNA of the CDR3: TGTGCCAGCAGACGAGACCCGACAGGGCAGTACTTC.

The rearrangement links TRBV7-6 to TRBJ2-1, with TRBD2 matching 10 bases. The CDR3 length is 16 residues. With V trimmed by 1 base and J by 9 bases, 9 bases remained unmatched. Germline V lookup: CDR1 SGHVS, CDR2 FNYEAQ. The CDR3 nucleotides read TGTGCCAGCAGCTTAGAGGCTAGCGGGGGCCCCGGTGAGCAGTTCTTC. Protein: CASSLEASGGPGEQFF.

The chain carries TRBV4-3 and TRBJ2-3, with TRBD2 matching over 12 bases. Germline CDR1 reads LGHNA; CDR2 reads YSLEER. The length of the CDR3 is 16 residues. The trim removed 3 bases at V and 2 bases at J, leaving 3 bases unmatched. This CDR3 reads CASSHGLAGNTDTQYF. The CDR3 DNA is TGCGCCAGCAGCCACGGACTAGCGGGGAACACAGATACGCAGTATTTT.

This clone has only a few counts. This same CDR3 is encoded by further DNA sequences in the sample. This chain joins TRBV27 and TRBJ2-1; possibly TRBD1 for D (5 bases). The CDR3 covers 14 residues. V lost 2 bases, J lost 3 bases, and 8 bases lay in between. Germline V gene lookup returns CDR1 MNHEY and CDR2 SMNVEV (reference sequence). CDR3 bases: TGTGCCAGCAGTTTAGCAGGGTACTACAATGAGCAGTTCTTC. This translates into CASSLAGYYNEQFF.